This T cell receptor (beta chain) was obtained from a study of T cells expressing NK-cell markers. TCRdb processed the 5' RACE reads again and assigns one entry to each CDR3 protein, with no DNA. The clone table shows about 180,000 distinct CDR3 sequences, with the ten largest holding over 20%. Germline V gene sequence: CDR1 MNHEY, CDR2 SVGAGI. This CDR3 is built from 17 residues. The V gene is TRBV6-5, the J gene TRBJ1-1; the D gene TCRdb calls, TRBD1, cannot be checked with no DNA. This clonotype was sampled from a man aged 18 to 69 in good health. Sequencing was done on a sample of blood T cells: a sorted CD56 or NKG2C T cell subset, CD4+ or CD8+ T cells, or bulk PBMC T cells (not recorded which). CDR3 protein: CASSSDPGGRGNTEAFF.